The clone carrying this T cell receptor beta chain has only a few counts. What it binds is unknown. Each CDR3 protein is one row after TCRdb ran MiXCR on the reads. Here the sample spans 100,000 to 150,000 distinct CDR3 sequences, roughly a quarter being singletons. V was clipped by 5 bases and J by 1 base, with 23 bases between them. Germline assignment: CDR1 SGHDN and CDR2 FVKESK. There are 18 residues in the CDR3. These data originate in a study of T cell repertoires in cytomegalovirus infection. Study background: Both a matching HLA type and CMV infection were indicated by public TCR beta signatures. General study points: Using cumulative public TCR beta family frequency, the authors identified those who carried CMV together with the relevant HLA. The ex vivo response was dominated by HLA-C-restricted CMV-specific TCR beta clonotypes.

The origin of this receptor is a human donor in good health (CMV status not recorded). Some clones in this sample may be carry-over from other donors' samples. The chain joins TRBV14 to TRBJ1-1; tentative D call: TRBD1 (5 bases). Material: PBMCs, sequenced either directly or after in vitro stimulation (not recorded which). In DNA form, the CDR3 reads TGTGCCAGCAGCGTTGGGATGCCATGGGGACTCCGGAACACTGAAGCTTTCTTT. Protein sequence: CASSVGMPWGLRNTEAFF.